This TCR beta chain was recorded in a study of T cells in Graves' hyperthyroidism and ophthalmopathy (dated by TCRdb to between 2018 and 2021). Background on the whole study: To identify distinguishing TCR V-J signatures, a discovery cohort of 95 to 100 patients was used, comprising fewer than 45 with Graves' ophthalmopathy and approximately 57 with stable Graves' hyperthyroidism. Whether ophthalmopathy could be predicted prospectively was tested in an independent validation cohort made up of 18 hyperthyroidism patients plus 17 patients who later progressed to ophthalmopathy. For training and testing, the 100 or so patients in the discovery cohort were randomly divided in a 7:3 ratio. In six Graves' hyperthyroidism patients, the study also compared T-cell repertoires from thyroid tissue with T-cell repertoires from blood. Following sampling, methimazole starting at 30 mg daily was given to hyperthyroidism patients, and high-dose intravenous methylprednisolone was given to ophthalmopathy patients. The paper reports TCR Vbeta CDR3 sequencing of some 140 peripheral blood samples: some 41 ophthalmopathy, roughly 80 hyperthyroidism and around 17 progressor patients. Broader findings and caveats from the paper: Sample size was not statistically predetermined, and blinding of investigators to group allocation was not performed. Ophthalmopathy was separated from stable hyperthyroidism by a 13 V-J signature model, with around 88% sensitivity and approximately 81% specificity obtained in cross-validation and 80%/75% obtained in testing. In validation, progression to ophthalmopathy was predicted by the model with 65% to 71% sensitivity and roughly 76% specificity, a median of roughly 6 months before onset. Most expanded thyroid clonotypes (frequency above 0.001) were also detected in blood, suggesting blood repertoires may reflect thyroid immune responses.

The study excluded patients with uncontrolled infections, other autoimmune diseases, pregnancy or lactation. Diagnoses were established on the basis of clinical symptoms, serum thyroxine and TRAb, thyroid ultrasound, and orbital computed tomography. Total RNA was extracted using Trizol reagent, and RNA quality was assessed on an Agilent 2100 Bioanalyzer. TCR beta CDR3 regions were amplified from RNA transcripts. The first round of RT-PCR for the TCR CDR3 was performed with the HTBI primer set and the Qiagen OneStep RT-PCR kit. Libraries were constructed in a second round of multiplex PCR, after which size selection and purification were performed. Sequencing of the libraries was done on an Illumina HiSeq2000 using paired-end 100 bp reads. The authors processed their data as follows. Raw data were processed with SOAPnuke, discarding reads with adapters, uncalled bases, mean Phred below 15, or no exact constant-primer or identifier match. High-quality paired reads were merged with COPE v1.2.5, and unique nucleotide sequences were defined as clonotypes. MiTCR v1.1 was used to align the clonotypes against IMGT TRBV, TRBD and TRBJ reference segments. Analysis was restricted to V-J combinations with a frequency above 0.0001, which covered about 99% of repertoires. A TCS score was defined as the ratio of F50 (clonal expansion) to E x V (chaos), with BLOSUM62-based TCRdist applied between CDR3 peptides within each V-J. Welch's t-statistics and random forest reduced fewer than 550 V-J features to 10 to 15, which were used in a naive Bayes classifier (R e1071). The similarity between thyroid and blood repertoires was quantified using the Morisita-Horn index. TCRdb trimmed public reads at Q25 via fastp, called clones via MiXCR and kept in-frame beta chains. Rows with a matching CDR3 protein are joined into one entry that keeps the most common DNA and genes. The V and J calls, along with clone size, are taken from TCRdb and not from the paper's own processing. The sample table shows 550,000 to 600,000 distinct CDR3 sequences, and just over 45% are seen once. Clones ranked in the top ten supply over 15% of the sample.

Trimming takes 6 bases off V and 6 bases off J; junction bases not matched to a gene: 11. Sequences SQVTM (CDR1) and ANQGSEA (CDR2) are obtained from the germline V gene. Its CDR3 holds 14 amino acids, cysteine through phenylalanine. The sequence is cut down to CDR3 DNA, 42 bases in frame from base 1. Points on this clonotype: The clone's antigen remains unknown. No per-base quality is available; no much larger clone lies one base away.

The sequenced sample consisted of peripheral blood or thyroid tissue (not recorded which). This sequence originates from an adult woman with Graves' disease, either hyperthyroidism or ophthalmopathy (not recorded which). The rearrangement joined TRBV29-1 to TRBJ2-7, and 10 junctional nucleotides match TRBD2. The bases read TGCAGCGTGGCTCGGGCTAGCGGGAGAGGCGAGCAGTACTTC. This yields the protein CSVARASGRGEQYF.